This T cell receptor (beta chain) stems from a study of Graves' ophthalmopathy and Graves' hyperthyroidism. RNA transcripts provided the template for amplifying TCR beta CDR3 regions. Second-round multiplex PCR came after first-round RT-PCR with HTBI primers. Each CDR3 protein is one row after TCRdb ran MiXCR on the multiplex PCR reads. This sample has some 160,000 distinct CDR3 sequences, with 39% found just once. A few counts support this clonotype. This CDR3 is built from 13 residues. The V gene lost 7 bases and the J gene lost 2 bases, with 11 bases spanning the gap. The source is a man aged 25-45 years with Graves' ophthalmopathy. Sequencing input: peripheral blood. This chain uses TRBV12-3 or TRBV12-4 with TRBJ2-5; unclear D gene. CDR3 nucleotide sequence: TGTGCCAGCACCTCATCCGTACAAGAGACCCAGTACTTC. It encodes CASTSSVQETQYF.